Included here is one TCR beta chain sequence, with context. Its antigen is as yet unknown. Clones were read by immunoSEQ multiplex PCR, and TCRdb kept only the in-frame ones, dropping some. The table records about 1 million clones, around 78% of them present only once. This entry comes from a study of shared clonotypes between healthy human individuals. Study-level points and caveats: Since donors were few, the genetic and exposure-history diversity represented was limited. Memory subsets generally showed smaller estimated richness than naive subsets did.

Germline CDR1 reads SGHRS; CDR2 reads YFSETQ. V dropped 0 bases and J dropped 7; count of bases not matched to a gene: 3. This CDR3 region has 16 residues. The origin of this receptor is a man younger than 35 in good health. Some clones in this sample may be carry-over from other donors' samples. The chain links TRBV5-1 to TRBJ2-2; 13 nucleotides line up with TRBD2. The sample taken for sequencing was memory CD4+ T cells from PBMCs. Regarding subset: CD45RA-negative fraction. The CDR3 region has the DNA TGCGCCAGCAGCTTGGGACTAGCGGGAGGCGGCGGGGAGCTGTTTTTT. Protein sequence: CASSLGLAGGGGELFF.